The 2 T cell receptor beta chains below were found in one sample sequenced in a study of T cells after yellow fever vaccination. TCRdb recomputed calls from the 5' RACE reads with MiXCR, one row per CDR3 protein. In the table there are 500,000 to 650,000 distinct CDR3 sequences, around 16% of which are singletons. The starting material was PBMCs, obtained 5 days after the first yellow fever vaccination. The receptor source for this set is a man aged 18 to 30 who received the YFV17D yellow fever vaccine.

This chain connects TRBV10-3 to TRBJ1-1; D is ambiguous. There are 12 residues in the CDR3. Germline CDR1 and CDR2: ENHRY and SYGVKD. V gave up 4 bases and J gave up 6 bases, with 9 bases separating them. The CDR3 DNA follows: TGTGCCATCAGTGCAGACCGAGCTGAAGCTTTCTTT. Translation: CAISADRAEAFF.

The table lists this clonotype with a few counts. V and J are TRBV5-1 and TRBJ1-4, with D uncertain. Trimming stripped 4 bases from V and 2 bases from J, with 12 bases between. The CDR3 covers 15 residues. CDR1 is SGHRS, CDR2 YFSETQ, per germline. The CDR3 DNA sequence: TGCGCCAGCAGCCGAGACCTGTCCACTAATGAAAAACTGTTTTTT. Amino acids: CASSRDLSTNEKLFF.